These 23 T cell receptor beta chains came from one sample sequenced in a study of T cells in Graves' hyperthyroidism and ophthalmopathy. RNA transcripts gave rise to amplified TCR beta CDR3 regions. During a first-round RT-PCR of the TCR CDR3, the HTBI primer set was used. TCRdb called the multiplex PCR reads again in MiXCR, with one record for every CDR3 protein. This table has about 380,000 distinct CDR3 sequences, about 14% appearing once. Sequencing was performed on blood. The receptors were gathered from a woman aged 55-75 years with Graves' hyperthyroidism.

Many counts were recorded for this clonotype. The CDR3 DNA follows: TGTGCCAGCAGCGTAGGGCAGGTCGGGTATGGGGCTGGCTACACCTTC. Amino acid sequence: CASSVGQVGYGAGYTF. This rearrangement joins TRBV9 to TRBJ1-2; weak D call: TRBD1 (5 bases). The germline V and J ends were trimmed by 0 bases and 7 bases, with 19 bases remaining between them. The CDR3 spans 16 residues. CDR1 is SGDLS and CDR2 is YYNGEE in the germline V gene.

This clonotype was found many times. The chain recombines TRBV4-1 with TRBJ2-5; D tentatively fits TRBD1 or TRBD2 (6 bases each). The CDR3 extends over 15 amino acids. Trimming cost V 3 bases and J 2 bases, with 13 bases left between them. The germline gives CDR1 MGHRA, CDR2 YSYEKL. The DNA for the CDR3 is TGCGCCAGCAGCCACAGGGGCGGGGAACAAGAGACCCAGTACTTC. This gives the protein CASSHRGGEQETQYF.

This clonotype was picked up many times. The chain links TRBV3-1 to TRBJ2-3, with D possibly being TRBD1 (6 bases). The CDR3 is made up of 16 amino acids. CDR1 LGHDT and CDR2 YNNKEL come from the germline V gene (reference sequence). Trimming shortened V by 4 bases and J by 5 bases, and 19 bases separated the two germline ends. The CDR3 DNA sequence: TGTGCCAGCAGCCCGGCCGGACCTTGGGGGCGAGATACGCAGTATTTT. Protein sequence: CASSPAGPWGRDTQYF.

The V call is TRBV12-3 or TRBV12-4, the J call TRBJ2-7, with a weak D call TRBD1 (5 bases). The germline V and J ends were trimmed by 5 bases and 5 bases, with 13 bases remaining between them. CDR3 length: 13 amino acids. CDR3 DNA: TGTGCCAGCAGTCGAGTAGGGGCTGACGAGCAGTACTTC. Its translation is CASSRVGADEQYF.

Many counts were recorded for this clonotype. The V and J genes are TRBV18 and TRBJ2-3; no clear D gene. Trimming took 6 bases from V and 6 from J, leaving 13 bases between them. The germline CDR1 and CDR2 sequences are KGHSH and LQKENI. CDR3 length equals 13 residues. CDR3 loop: CASSPTAEDTQYF. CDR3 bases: TGTGCCAGCTCTCCTACCGCGGAGGATACGCAGTATTTT.

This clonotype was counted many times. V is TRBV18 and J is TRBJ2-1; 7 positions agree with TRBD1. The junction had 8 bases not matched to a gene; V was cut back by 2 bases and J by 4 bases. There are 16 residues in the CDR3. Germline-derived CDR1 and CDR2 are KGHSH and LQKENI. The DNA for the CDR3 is TGTGCCAGCTCACCAAGGGGGACAGAATTTTACAATGAGCAGTTCTTC. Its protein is CASSPRGTEFYNEQFF.

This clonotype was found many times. Written as DNA, the CDR3 is TGCAGTGCTTTCCTGACTAGCGGGAGGTCAGATACGCAGTATTTT. This gives the protein CSAFLTSGRSDTQYF. V usage is TRBV20-1 and J usage is TRBJ2-3; 13 positions match TRBD2. Trimming cost V 5 bases and J 4 bases; bases outside gene matches: 6. The V gene's germline CDR1 is DFQATT and CDR2 SNEGSKA (reference sequence). CDR3 size: 15 residues.

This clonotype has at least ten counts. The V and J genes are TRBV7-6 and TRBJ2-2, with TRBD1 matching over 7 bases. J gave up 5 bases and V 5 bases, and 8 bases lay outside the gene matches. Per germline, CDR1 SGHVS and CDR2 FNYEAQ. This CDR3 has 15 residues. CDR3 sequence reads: CASSLGTVKTGELFF. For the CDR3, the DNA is TGTGCCAGCAGCCTCGGGACAGTAAAGACCGGGGAGCTGTTTTTT.

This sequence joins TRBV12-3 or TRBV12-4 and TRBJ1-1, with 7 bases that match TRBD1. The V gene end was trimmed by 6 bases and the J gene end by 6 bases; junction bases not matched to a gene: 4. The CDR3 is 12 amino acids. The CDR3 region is CASRTGIAEAFF. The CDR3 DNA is TGTGCCAGCAGGACAGGGATCGCTGAAGCTTTCTTT.

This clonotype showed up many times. In DNA form, the CDR3 reads TGCGCCAGCAGCTGGGGACAGGGTAGAGCGAACACTGAAGCTTTCTTT. Residues: CASSWGQGRANTEAFF. The chain recombines TRBV5-1 with TRBJ1-1; 9 nucleotides line up with TRBD1. Unmatched junction bases numbered 7, after V lost 3 bases and J lost 1 base. Germline V gene data show CDR1 as SGHRS and CDR2 as YFSETQ. The CDR3 runs 16 residues. Filled out from reference TRBV5-1 and TRBJ1-1, the complete variable domain reads KAGVTQTPRYLIKTRGQQVTLSCSPISGHRSVSWYQQTPGQGLQFLFEYFSETQRNKGNFPGRFSGRQFSNSRSEMNVSTLELGDSALYLCASSWGQGRANTEAFFGQGTRLTVV.

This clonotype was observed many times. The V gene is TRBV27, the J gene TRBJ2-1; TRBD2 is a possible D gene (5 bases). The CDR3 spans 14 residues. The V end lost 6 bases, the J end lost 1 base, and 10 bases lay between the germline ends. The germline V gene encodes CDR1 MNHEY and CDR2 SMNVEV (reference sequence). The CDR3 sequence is CASRRGGSYNEQFF. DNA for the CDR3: TGTGCCAGCAGAAGAGGCGGGTCCTACAATGAGCAGTTCTTC.

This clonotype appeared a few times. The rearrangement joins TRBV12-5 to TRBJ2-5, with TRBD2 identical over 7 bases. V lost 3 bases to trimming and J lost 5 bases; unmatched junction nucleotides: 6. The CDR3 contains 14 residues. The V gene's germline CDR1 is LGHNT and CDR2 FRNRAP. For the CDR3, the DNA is TGTGCTAGTGGTTTCGGGCAGGGAGGGGAGACCCAGTACTTC. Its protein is CASGFGQGGETQYF.

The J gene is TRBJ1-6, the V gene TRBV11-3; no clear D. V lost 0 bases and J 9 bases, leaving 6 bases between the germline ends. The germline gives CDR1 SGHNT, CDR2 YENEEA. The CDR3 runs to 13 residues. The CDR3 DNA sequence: TGTGCCAGCAGCTTAGATAGGTTTTCACCCCTCCACTTT. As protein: CASSLDRFSPLHF.

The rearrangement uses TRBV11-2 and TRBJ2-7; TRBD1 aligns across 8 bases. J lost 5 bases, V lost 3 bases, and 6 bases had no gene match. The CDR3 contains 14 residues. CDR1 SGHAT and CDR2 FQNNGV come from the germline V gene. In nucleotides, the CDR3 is TGTGCCAGCAGCTTGTCAGGGGGCAGGCACGAGCAGTACTTC. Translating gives CASSLSGGRHEQYF.

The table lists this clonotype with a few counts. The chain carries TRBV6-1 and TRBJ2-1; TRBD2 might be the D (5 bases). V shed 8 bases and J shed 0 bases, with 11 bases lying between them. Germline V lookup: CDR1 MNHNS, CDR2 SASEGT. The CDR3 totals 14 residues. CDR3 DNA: TGTGCCAGCGGTGCCCGGGGCTCCTACAATGAGCAGTTCTTC. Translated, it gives CASGARGSYNEQFF.

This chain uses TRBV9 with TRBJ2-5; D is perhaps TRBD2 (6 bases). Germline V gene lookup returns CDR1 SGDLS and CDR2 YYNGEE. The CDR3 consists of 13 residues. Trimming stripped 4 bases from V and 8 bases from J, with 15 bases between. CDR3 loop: CASSPRTGTTQYF. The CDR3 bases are TGTGCCAGCAGCCCCCGGACTGGGACTACCCAGTACTTC. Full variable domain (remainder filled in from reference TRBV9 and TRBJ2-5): DSGVTQTPKHLITATGQRVTLRCSPRSGDLSVYWYQQSLDQGLQFLIQYYNGEERAKGNILERFSAQQFPDLHSELNLSSLELGDSALYFCASSPRTGTTQYFGPGTRLLVL.

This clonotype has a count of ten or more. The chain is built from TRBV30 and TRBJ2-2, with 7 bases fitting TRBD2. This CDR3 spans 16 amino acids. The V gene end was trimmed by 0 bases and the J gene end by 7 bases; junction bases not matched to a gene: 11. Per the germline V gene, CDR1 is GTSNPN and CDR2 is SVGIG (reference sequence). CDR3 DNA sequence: TGTGCCTGGAGTGTAGGCGGGAGCTCTGGGATCGGGGAGCTGTTTTTT. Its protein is CAWSVGGSSGIGELFF.

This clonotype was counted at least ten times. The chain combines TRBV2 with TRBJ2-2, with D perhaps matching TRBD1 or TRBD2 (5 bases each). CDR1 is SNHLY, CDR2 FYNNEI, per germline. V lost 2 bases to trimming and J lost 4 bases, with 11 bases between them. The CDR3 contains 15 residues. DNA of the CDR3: TGTGCCAGCAGTGAAAGGGACCGGGGCACCGGGGAGCTGTTTTTT. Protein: CASSERDRGTGELFF. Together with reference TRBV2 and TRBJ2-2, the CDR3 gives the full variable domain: EPEVTQTPSHQVTQMGQEVILRCVPISNHLYFYWYRQILGQKVEFLVSFYNNEISEKSEIFDDQFSVERPDGSNFTLKIRSTKLEDSAMYFCASSERDRGTGELFFGEGSRLTVL.

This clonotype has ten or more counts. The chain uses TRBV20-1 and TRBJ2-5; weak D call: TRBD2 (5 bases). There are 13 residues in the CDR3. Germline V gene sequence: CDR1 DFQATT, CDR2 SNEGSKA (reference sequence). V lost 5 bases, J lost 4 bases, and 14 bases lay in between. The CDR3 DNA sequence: TGCAGTGCTCTCTTTACTAGAATAGAGACCCAGTACTTC. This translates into CSALFTRIETQYF.

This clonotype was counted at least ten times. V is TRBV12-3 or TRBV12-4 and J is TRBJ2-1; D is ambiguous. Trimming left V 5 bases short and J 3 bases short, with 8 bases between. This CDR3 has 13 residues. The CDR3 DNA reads TGTGCCAGCAGTGTGGTCTACTACAATGAGCAGTTCTTC. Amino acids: CASSVVYYNEQFF.

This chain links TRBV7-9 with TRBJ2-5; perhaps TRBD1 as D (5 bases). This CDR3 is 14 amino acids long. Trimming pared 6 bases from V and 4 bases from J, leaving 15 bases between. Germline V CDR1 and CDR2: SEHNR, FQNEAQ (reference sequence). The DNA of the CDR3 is TGTGCCAGCAGACATAAACAGGAGCTAGAGACCCAGTACTTC. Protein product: CASRHKQELETQYF.

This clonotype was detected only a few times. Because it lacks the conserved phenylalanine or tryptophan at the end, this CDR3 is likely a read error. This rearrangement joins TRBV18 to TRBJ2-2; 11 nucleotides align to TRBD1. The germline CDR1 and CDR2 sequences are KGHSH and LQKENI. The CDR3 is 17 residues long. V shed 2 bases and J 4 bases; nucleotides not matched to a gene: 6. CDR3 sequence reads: CASSPKDRGRVTGELFL. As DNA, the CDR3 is TGTGCCAGCTCACCAAAGGACAGGGGGCGCGTCACCGGGGAGCTGTTTCTT.

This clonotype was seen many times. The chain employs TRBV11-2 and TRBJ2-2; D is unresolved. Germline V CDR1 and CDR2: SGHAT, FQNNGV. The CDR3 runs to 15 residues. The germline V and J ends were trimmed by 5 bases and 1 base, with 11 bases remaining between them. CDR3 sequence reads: CASSRVWQNTGELFF. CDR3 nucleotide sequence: TGTGCCAGCAGCCGGGTCTGGCAGAACACCGGGGAGCTGTTTTTT.